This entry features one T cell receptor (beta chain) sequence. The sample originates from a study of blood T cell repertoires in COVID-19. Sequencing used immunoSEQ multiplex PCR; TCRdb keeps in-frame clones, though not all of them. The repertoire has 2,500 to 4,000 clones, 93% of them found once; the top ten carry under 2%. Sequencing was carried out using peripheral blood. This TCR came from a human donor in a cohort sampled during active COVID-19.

The CDR3 nucleotides read TGTGCCAGTAGTAAGGCAGGCGAATATGGCTACACCTTC. Residues: CASSKAGEYGYTF. The chain carries TRBV19 and TRBJ1-2; D is uncertain. Germline lookup yields CDR1 LNHDA and CDR2 SQIVND (reference sequence). V lost 4 bases and J lost 5, with 11 bases in between. The CDR3 runs to 13 residues.